The 11 T cell receptor beta chains presented below share a single source sample, sequenced in a study of cytomegalovirus exposure and HLA in healthy donors. Primers for the PCR totalled 60 Vbeta and 13 Jbeta. Clones were read by immunoSEQ multiplex PCR, and TCRdb kept only the in-frame ones, dropping some. This table has around 170,000 clones, roughly 80% appearing once. Input material: PBMCs. Every receptor here comes from a man over 45 in good health and CMV-seronegative.

The chain combines TRBV7-9 with TRBJ2-5; D is unclear. Germline CDR1 reads SEHNR; CDR2 reads FQNEAQ (reference sequence). V dropped 0 bases and J dropped 4 bases, with 12 bases sitting between them. CDR3 length equals 15 residues. The CDR3, as DNA: TGTGCCAGCAGCTTAGCCCAGTCCCATCGAGAGACCCAGTACTTC. Translating gives CASSLAQSHRETQYF.

The chain employs TRBV10-3 and TRBJ2-3, with 12 nucleotides matching TRBD1. Germline CDR1 and CDR2: ENHRY and SYGVKD. The trim removed 11 bases at V and 4 bases at J, leaving 7 bases unmatched. This CDR3 comprises 14 residues. The CDR3 nucleotides read TGTGCCGCCTCCGGGACAGGGGGCTCAGATACGCAGTATTTT. Translated, it gives CAASGTGGSDTQYF.

J is TRBJ1-1 and V is TRBV5-5, with D possibly being TRBD1 (6 bases). V was shortened by 3 bases and J by 8 bases, with 11 bases between the two germline ends. The germline V gene encodes CDR1 SGHKS and CDR2 YYEKEE (reference sequence). The CDR3 consists of 12 residues. As DNA, the CDR3 is TGTGCCAGCAGCTGGCTGGACAGAGAAGCTTTCTTT. Protein: CASSWLDREAFF.

This chain uses TRBV9 with TRBJ2-1; TRBD1 is a possible D gene (7 bases). CDR1 and CDR2 from the germline V gene are SGDLS and YYNGEE. This CDR3 region has 16 residues. The V and J ends lost 0 bases and 2 bases respectively, with 12 bases between them. CDR3 nucleotides: TGTGCCAGCAGCGTAGTCCAGGGGGGCCCCTACAATGAGCAGTTCTTC. Encoded protein: CASSVVQGGPYNEQFF.

The table lists this clone with a count of one. V is TRBV2 and J is TRBJ1-1; perhaps TRBD1 as D (5 bases). Looked up from germline, CDR1 is SNHLY and CDR2 is FYNNEI. Trimming removed 6 bases from V and 2 bases from J, with 10 bases in between. The CDR3 sequence is 13 residues long. The CDR3 loop is CASRTGGNTEAFF. The CDR3 bases are TGTGCCAGCAGAACCGGGGGAAACACTGAAGCTTTCTTT.

This clone came up a few times. The chain links TRBV7-8 to TRBJ1-4; TRBD1 agrees at 8 bases. The germline V gene has CDR1 SGHVS and CDR2 FQNEAQ. Losses at the gene ends were 5 bases for V and 10 bases for J; bases not matched to a gene: 6. This CDR3 is built from 13 residues. Written as DNA, the CDR3 is TGTGCCAGCAGCACCGGACAGGGACGAAAACTGTTTTTT. Protein sequence: CASSTGQGRKLFF.

This clone has only a few counts. The chain joins TRBV13 to TRBJ2-5; D possibly corresponds to TRBD2 (6 bases). The V and J ends lost 1 base and 4 bases respectively, with 7 bases between them. CDR1 and CDR2 from the germline V gene are PRHDT and FYEKMQ (reference sequence). CDR3 size: 13 residues. The CDR3 loop reads CASSLAGGETQYF. The CDR3 coding sequence is TGTGCCAGCAGCTTAGCCGGGGGAGAGACCCAGTACTTC.

This chain connects TRBV4-1 to TRBJ1-4; D ambiguous. The V and J ends lost 4 bases and 4 bases respectively, with 16 bases between them. The V gene's germline CDR1 is MGHRA and CDR2 YSYEKL. CDR3 size: 16 residues. The CDR3 DNA sequence: TGCGCCAGCAGCCGCCCCGAGGGCAGTCTTAATGAAAAACTGTTTTTT. This translates into CASSRPEGSLNEKLFF.

This chain connects TRBV9 to TRBJ2-7, with D possibly matching TRBD1 (6 bases). The V end was cut by 0 bases, the J end by 9 bases, with 19 bases between. This CDR3 is built from 15 residues. The germline V gene encodes CDR1 SGDLS and CDR2 YYNGEE. This CDR3 is CASSVAGQSRGRQYF. The CDR3 DNA is TGTGCCAGCAGCGTAGCCGGACAGTCCCGCGGAAGGCAGTACTTC.

The chain carries TRBV5-6 and TRBJ2-3; 12 positions match TRBD2. This CDR3 comprises 14 residues. J lost 6 bases, V lost 8 bases, and 7 bases had no gene match. Germline loops: CDR1 SGHDT, CDR2 YYEEEE. In nucleotides, the CDR3 is TGTGCCAGTGCTAGCGGGGGGGCTCCGGATACGCAGTATTTT. It is translated as CASASGGAPDTQYF.

In its sample, this clone was seen a few times. The chain recombines TRBV12-5 with TRBJ2-2, with 9 bases identical to TRBD2. J lost 5 bases, V lost 0 bases, and 7 bases had no gene match. Germline V gene sequence: CDR1 LGHNT, CDR2 FRNRAP. This CDR3 contains 17 residues. The CDR3 bases are TGTGCTAGTGGTTTGGTACTTGCGGGGGGGCGGACCGGGGAGCTGTTTTTT. It translates to CASGLVLAGGRTGELFF.